One and the same sample provided the 5 T cell receptor beta chains below, sequenced in a study of identical twins. TCRdb independently ran MiXCR on the 5' RACE reads; one entry per CDR3 protein. Of a few hundred thousand distinct CDR3 sequences in the sample, over 11% are singletons; the top ten hold approximately 1%. These data also featured in a second study, about yellow fever vaccine responses in identical twins.

The specimen sequenced was CD4+ T cells sorted from blood. The receptors derive from a woman between 18 and 29 years old in good health.

Only a few counts were recorded for this clonotype. The chain combines TRBV5-1 with TRBJ2-5; no firm D call. The ends were cut back, 7 bases at V and 0 bases at J, with 13 bases in the middle. CDR3 size: 14 residues. Per germline, CDR1 SGHRS and CDR2 YFSETQ. The CDR3 protein is CASSPGHYQETQYF. As DNA, the CDR3 is TGCGCCAGCTCTCCTGGGCATTACCAAGAGACCCAGTACTTC.

The chain carries TRBV5-5 and TRBJ2-5, with D tentatively TRBD1 (6 bases). Per the germline V gene, CDR1 is SGHKS and CDR2 is YYEKEE (reference sequence). CDR3 length equals 15 residues. Trimming took off 0 bases at V and 5 bases at J, with 14 bases between the two ends. The CDR3 bases are TGTGCCAGCAGCTTGGGTACAGGGAAGGGGGAGACCCAGTACTTC. It encodes CASSLGTGKGETQYF.

The chain recombines TRBV3-1 with TRBJ2-7, with 10 bases aligning to TRBD1. V dropped 5 bases and J dropped 2; count of bases not matched to a gene: 9. The CDR3 covers 16 residues. Germline V gene sequence: CDR1 LGHDT, CDR2 YNNKEL (reference sequence). Here the CDR3 DNA reads TGTGCCAGCAGCAACACTGTGGGGACAGGGGCCTACGAGCAGTACTTC. This translates into CASSNTVGTGAYEQYF.

V usage is TRBV12-3 or TRBV12-4 and J usage is TRBJ2-1, with 11 bases fitting TRBD1. V was pared by 5 bases and J by 3 bases, with 9 bases of the junction left unmatched. The CDR3 sequence is 17 residues long. Here the CDR3 DNA reads TGTGCCAGCAGTCCCAGATGGGGACAGGGGGTCTACAATGAGCAGTTCTTC. Its protein is CASSPRWGQGVYNEQFF.

This clonotype was seen a few times. This chain joins TRBV11-2 and TRBJ2-3; tentatively, D is TRBD2 (6 bases). Germline CDR1 and CDR2: SGHAT and FQNNGV. The CDR3 sequence is 15 residues long. Deletions cut 0 bases from V and 2 bases from J, with 9 bases between. The CDR3 loop is CASSLDGGYTDTQYF. CDR3 DNA sequence: TGTGCCAGCAGCTTAGACGGGGGATACACAGATACGCAGTATTTT.